What follows are 30 T cell receptor beta chains derived from one specimen sequenced in a study of T cell responses to AZD1222 COVID-19 vaccine. The assay was immunoSEQ multiplex PCR, and TCRdb's table has in-frame clones only and misses some. The sample records around 99,000 clones, about 90% being singletons. The source material was peripheral blood, sampled 28 days after the second AZD1222 dose. These receptors originate from an adult who received the AZD1222 COVID-19 vaccine.

This sequence joins TRBV10-3 and TRBJ2-7; perhaps TRBD2 as D (5 bases). V was trimmed by 3 bases and J by 3 bases, leaving 15 bases between them. Germline assignment: CDR1 ENHRY and CDR2 SYGVKD. This CDR3 contains 15 residues. CDR3 loop: CAISDSTGSDYEQYF. CDR3 sequence (DNA): TGTGCCATCAGTGACTCGACGGGATCAGACTACGAGCAGTACTTC.

The CDR3 here is CASSRDRVEQYF. The CDR3 DNA is TGTGCCAGCTCTCGCGACAGGGTCGAGCAGTACTTC. The V and J genes are TRBV18 and TRBJ2-7; 7 nucleotides align to TRBD1. The CDR3 extends over 12 amino acids. The V gene's germline CDR1 is KGHSH and CDR2 LQKENI. V shed 6 bases, J shed 6 bases, and the junction held 5 bases outside the gene matches.

The chain carries TRBV4-2 and TRBJ2-2; weak D call: TRBD1 (5 bases). Trimming stripped 4 bases from V and 4 bases from J, with 10 bases between. Germline V gene lookup returns CDR1 LGHNA and CDR2 YNFKEQ. The CDR3 sequence is 14 residues long. CDR3 in amino acids: CASSPLRATGELFF. In nucleotides, the CDR3 is TGTGCCAGCAGCCCCCTCAGGGCCACCGGGGAGCTGTTTTTT.

The chain uses TRBV7-9 and TRBJ1-1; D is ambiguous. Germline V gene data show CDR1 as SEHNR and CDR2 as FQNEAQ (reference sequence). Trimming shortened V by 5 bases and J by 4 bases, and 8 bases separated the two germline ends. The CDR3 spans 12 residues. CDR3 DNA: TGTGCCAGCAGCGACGGTGGCACTGAAGCTTTCTTT. This translates into CASSDGGTEAFF.

J is TRBJ1-5 and V is TRBV19; 8 positions match TRBD1. V gave up 6 bases and J gave up 3 bases; unmatched junction bases: 16. Germline CDR1 is LNHDA and CDR2 is SQIVND (reference sequence). This CDR3 spans 18 amino acids. The CDR3 spells CASSLLLQGARVNQPQHF. CDR3 in DNA: TGTGCCAGTAGCCTTTTACTTCAGGGGGCGCGGGTCAATCAGCCCCAGCATTTT.

The J gene is TRBJ2-3, the V gene TRBV19; the match to TRBD2 covers 12 bases. CDR1 is LNHDA and CDR2 is SQIVND in the germline V gene (reference sequence). The CDR3 has 15 amino acids. Unmatched junction bases numbered 6, after V lost 5 bases and J lost 6 bases. CDR3 amino acids: CASSDLAGGRDTQYF. The DNA of the CDR3 is TGTGCCAGTAGTGACCTAGCGGGGGGGCGGGATACGCAGTATTTT.

The chain is built from TRBV3-1 (or the pseudogene TRBV3-2) and TRBJ2-7; D is uncertain. The length of the CDR3 is 16 residues. V lost 1 base and J 3 bases, leaving 16 bases between the germline ends. CDR1 and CDR2 (germline): LGHDT, YNNKEL (reference sequence). This CDR3 reads CASSQVGPVSSYEQYF. The CDR3 nucleotides are TGTGCCAGCAGCCAAGTAGGGCCAGTCTCTAGCTACGAGCAGTACTTC.

This clone was detected once. The genes are TRBV6-5 and TRBJ1-3; tentative D call: TRBD1 (5 bases). The CDR3 extends over 14 amino acids. V was cut by 8 bases and J by 0 bases, with 11 bases left in between. Germline loops: CDR1 MNHEY, CDR2 SVGAGI. The CDR3 is CASRRATSGNTIYF. In DNA form, the CDR3 reads TGTGCCAGCCGCAGGGCCACCTCTGGAAACACCATATATTTT.

CDR3 region: CASDRPNRLSYEQYF. CDR3 bases: TGTGCCAGCGACAGGCCCAATCGACTCTCCTACGAGCAGTACTTC. The chain uses TRBV6-5 and TRBJ2-7, with D possibly being TRBD1 (6 bases). The CDR3 consists of 15 residues. From germline, CDR1 is MNHEY and CDR2 SVGAGI. Trimming cost V 8 bases and J 0 bases, with 17 bases left between them.

CDR3 protein: CASSPRLETWNSPLHF. The DNA for the CDR3 is TGTGCCAGCAGCCCGAGGCTGGAGACGTGGAATTCACCCCTCCACTTT. The genes are TRBV9 and TRBJ1-6; no clear D. The V and J ends lost 4 bases and 7 bases respectively, with 18 bases between them. This CDR3 is 16 amino acids long. CDR1 is SGDLS, CDR2 YYNGEE, per germline.

The chain links TRBV19 to TRBJ1-6; tentative D call: TRBD1 (6 bases). The CDR3 loop spans 15 amino acids. V dropped 4 bases and J dropped 7 bases, with 14 bases sitting between them. The germline CDR1 and CDR2 sequences are LNHDA and SQIVND (reference sequence). This CDR3 reads CASSRAGVGNSPLHF. DNA of the CDR3: TGTGCCAGTAGTAGGGCAGGGGTAGGGAATTCACCCCTCCACTTT.

This chain uses TRBV7-9 with TRBJ1-4; D unresolved. Germline-derived CDR1 and CDR2 are SEHNR and FQNEAQ (reference sequence). The CDR3 is made up of 14 amino acids. With 5 bases removed from V and 0 bases from J, the gap between germline ends came to 7 bases. The CDR3 loop reads CASSPWATNEKLFF. DNA of the CDR3: TGTGCCAGCAGCCCATGGGCAACTAATGAAAAACTGTTTTTT.

The chain joins TRBV29-1 to TRBJ2-5, with TRBD2 identical over 7 bases. This CDR3 is 14 amino acids long. Germline V CDR1 and CDR2: SQVTM, ANQGSEA. The V and J ends lost 3 bases and 5 bases, in that order; junction bases with no gene match: 9. The CDR3 protein is CSVDVGGGYETQYF. In nucleotides, the CDR3 is TGCAGCGTTGATGTGGGGGGGGGTTATGAGACCCAGTACTTC.

The rearrangement links TRBV5-4 to TRBJ2-3; D gene ambiguous. Germline loops: CDR1 SGHNT, CDR2 YYREEE (reference sequence). The CDR3 consists of 11 residues. V was trimmed by 1 base and J by 3 bases, leaving 0 bases between them. Here the CDR3 DNA reads TGTGCCAGCAGCTTGACAGATACGCAGTATTTT. Protein: CASSLTDTQYF.

The chain couples TRBV12-3 or TRBV12-4 to TRBJ2-2; D is ambiguous. V was shortened by 3 bases and J by 7 bases, with 6 bases between the two germline ends. The CDR3 consists of 12 residues. The CDR3 protein is CASSFRNGELFF. CDR3 DNA: TGTGCCAGCAGTTTTAGGAACGGGGAGCTGTTTTTT.

This chain uses TRBV2 with TRBJ2-1, with a weak D call TRBD2 (6 bases). The V and J ends lost 4 bases and 5 bases respectively, with 12 bases between them. Germline CDR1 and CDR2: SNHLY and FYNNEI. The CDR3 is made up of 14 amino acids. CDR3 sequence (DNA): TGTGCCAGCAGTGTCCGGGACTTCGACAATGAGCAGTTCTTC. It is translated as CASSVRDFDNEQFF. The whole variable domain, remainder taken from reference TRBV2 and TRBJ2-1, is EPEVTQTPSHQVTQMGQEVILRCVPISNHLYFYWYRQILGQKVEFLVSFYNNEISEKSEIFDDQFSVERPDGSNFTLKIRSTKLEDSAMYFCASSVRDFDNEQFFGPGTRLTVL.

The chain joins TRBV19 to TRBJ1-1; a weak D match, TRBD1 (6 bases). CDR1 and CDR2 (germline): LNHDA, SQIVND (reference sequence). CDR3 length: 13 amino acids. V was pared by 7 bases and J by 4 bases, with 13 bases between. The CDR3 region is CASKGLGGTEAFF. As DNA, the CDR3 is TGTGCCAGTAAAGGACTAGGGGGCACTGAAGCTTTCTTT.

This clone was seen a few times. Other DNA sequences within the sample encode an identical CDR3. The chain is built from TRBV19 and TRBJ2-7; D is perhaps TRBD1 (6 bases). Trimming shortened V by 8 bases and J by 2 bases, and 13 bases separated the two germline ends. Germline V gives CDR1 LNHDA, CDR2 SQIVND (reference sequence). The CDR3 is made up of 13 amino acids. The CDR3 reads CASSPGHPYEQYF. DNA for the CDR3: TGTGCCAGTTCCCCGGGACACCCCTACGAGCAGTACTTC.

This rearrangement joins TRBV5-6 to TRBJ1-5; 8 bases are shared with TRBD1. This CDR3 region has 14 residues. Germline V gene lookup returns CDR1 SGHDT and CDR2 YYEEEE. V lost 3 bases, J lost 5 bases, and 4 bases stayed unmatched. DNA for the CDR3: TGTGCCAGCAGCTCCGGACAGGGAGATCAGCCCCAGCATTTT. Protein: CASSSGQGDQPQHF.

The chain uses TRBV7-9 and TRBJ2-7; D is unresolved. Trimming removed 4 bases from V and 3 bases from J, with 19 bases in between. Germline V gene sequence: CDR1 SEHNR, CDR2 FQNEAQ (reference sequence). This CDR3 has 16 residues. CDR3 DNA: TGTGCCAGCAGCTCAAACCCCTTGGACCCCGACTACGAGCAGTACTTC. This codes for CASSSNPLDPDYEQYF.

The chain links TRBV4-3 to TRBJ2-5; tentatively, D is TRBD2 (5 bases). Trimming stripped 3 bases from V and 2 bases from J, with 31 bases between. The CDR3 spans 21 residues. Germline loops: CDR1 LGHNA, CDR2 YSLEER. The CDR3 sequence: CASSQELGVARRLSVQETQYF. Here the CDR3 DNA reads TGCGCCAGCAGCCAGGAGCTCGGGGTTGCGCGACGTCTGTCCGTACAAGAGACCCAGTACTTC.

This clone was found once. The chain links TRBV4-2 to TRBJ2-7; TRBD1 agrees at 7 bases. CDR3 length equals 14 residues. V lost 0 bases, J lost 6 bases, and 5 bases stayed unmatched. Germline V gene data show CDR1 as LGHNA and CDR2 as YNFKEQ. The CDR3 sequence is CASSQETGTGEQYF. The DNA of the CDR3 is TGTGCCAGCAGCCAAGAGACAGGGACGGGCGAGCAGTACTTC.

V usage is TRBV13 and J usage is TRBJ2-4; 9 nucleotides align to TRBD2. V trimming: 1 base; J trimming: 4 bases; junction bases outside the gene matches: 2. The CDR3 consists of 15 residues. The germline CDR1 and CDR2 sequences are PRHDT and FYEKMQ (reference sequence). The CDR3 region is CASSLARGGKNIQYF. The CDR3 DNA is TGTGCCAGCAGCTTAGCGCGGGGGGGAAAAAACATTCAGTACTTC.

V gene TRBV6-5 combines with J gene TRBJ1-1, with 9 nucleotides matching TRBD1. The V gene's germline CDR1 is MNHEY and CDR2 SVGAGI. CDR3 length equals 12 residues. With V trimmed by 6 bases and J by 10 bases, 6 bases remained unmatched. The CDR3 spells CASRGTGWSAFF. The CDR3 nucleotides are TGTGCCAGCAGGGGGACAGGGTGGTCAGCTTTCTTT.

This clone was recorded once. The chain is built from TRBV6-2 or TRBV6-3 and TRBJ2-4, with 10 bases aligning to TRBD1. The V gene end was trimmed by 2 bases and the J gene end by 5 bases; junction bases not matched to a gene: 3. The CDR3 is 15 amino acids. CDR1 MNHEY and CDR2 SVGEGT come from the germline V gene. CDR3 sequence reads: CASSYDRGPQNIQYF. The CDR3 bases are TGTGCCAGCAGTTACGACAGGGGGCCTCAAAACATTCAGTACTTC.

The gene calls are TRBV19 and TRBJ1-2; D may be TRBD1 (6 bases). Germline-derived CDR1 and CDR2 are LNHDA and SQIVND (reference sequence). This CDR3 is 15 amino acids long. Trimming stripped 6 bases from V and 0 bases from J, with 14 bases between. The CDR3 DNA reads TGTGCCAGTAGCTCCGGGACAACCCCTAACTATGGCTACACCTTC. Amino acid sequence: CASSSGTTPNYGYTF.

The chain carries TRBV18 and TRBJ2-1, with D possibly being TRBD2 (7 bases). Trimming left V 6 bases short and J 6 bases short, with 18 bases between. Looked up from germline, CDR1 is KGHSH and CDR2 is LQKENI. CDR3 length: 15 amino acids. CDR3 nucleotide sequence: TGTGCCAGCTCCCCAGGGGAGGGACTCCCCAATGAGCAGTTCTTC. Translation gives CASSPGEGLPNEQFF.

This chain uses TRBV18 with TRBJ2-7; no clear D gene. Trimming took off 2 bases at V and 3 bases at J, with 8 bases between the two ends. CDR3 length: 13 residues. The germline gives CDR1 KGHSH, CDR2 LQKENI. This chain's CDR3 is CASSPDPGYEQYF. The CDR3 nucleotides read TGTGCCAGCTCACCAGATCCGGGCTACGAGCAGTACTTC.

This clone turned up a few times. In the same sample, other DNA sequences code for this CDR3. The rearrangement uses TRBV18 and TRBJ2-3; D gene uncertain. The V end was cut by 4 bases, the J end by 2 bases, with 16 bases between. Germline V CDR1 and CDR2: KGHSH, LQKENI. This CDR3 region has 16 residues. The CDR3: CASSLHETPHTDTQYF. The DNA of the CDR3 is TGTGCCAGCTCACTACACGAGACACCCCACACAGATACGCAGTATTTT.

CDR3 bases: TGCGCCAGCAGCCCGGGGGCAATTTCTAACCCTCAAGAGACCCAGTACTTC. It is translated as CASSPGAISNPQETQYF. The rearrangement uses TRBV5-1 and TRBJ2-5; tentatively, D is TRBD1 or TRBD2 (6 bases each). V lost 4 bases to trimming and J lost 2 bases, with 21 bases between them. Germline V lookup: CDR1 SGHRS, CDR2 YFSETQ. CDR3 length equals 17 residues.